What follows are 12 T cell receptor beta chains derived from one specimen sequenced in a study of shared clonotypes between healthy human individuals. This table comes from immunoSEQ multiplex PCR, and its TCRdb copy is limited to in-frame clones, with some not included. This sample has roughly 760,000 clones, with approximately 79% found just once. Sequenced: memory CD4+ T cells sorted from blood. Subset here: CD45RA-negative fraction. These receptors all stem from a woman in her twenties or thirties in good health.

This clone occurred a few times. The rearrangement links TRBV4-1 to TRBJ2-1, with 7 bases that match TRBD2. The CDR3 runs 17 residues. V trimming: 0 bases; J trimming: 9 bases; junction bases outside the gene matches: 14. CDR1 and CDR2 from the germline V gene are MGHRA and YSYEKL. Written as DNA, the CDR3 is TGCGCCAGCAGCCAAGAAGGTGGGGGGGGTAGGCTCCTTGAGCAGTTCTTC. It encodes CASSQEGGGGRLLEQFF.

The chain employs TRBV4-2 and TRBJ2-7; 10 positions agree with TRBD1. This CDR3 contains 17 residues. Per the germline V gene, CDR1 is LGHNA and CDR2 is YNFKEQ. Trimming removed 1 base from V and 3 bases from J; junction bases left unmatched: 9. The CDR3 sequence: CASSQASGQGGDYEQYF. CDR3 DNA: TGTGCCAGCAGCCAAGCGTCTGGACAGGGGGGGGACTACGAGCAGTACTTC.

In its sample, this clone was seen once. This sequence joins TRBV7-6 and TRBJ2-2, with a tentative D call TRBD2 (5 bases). In germline, CDR1 is SGHVS, CDR2 FNYEAQ. The ends were cut back, 3 bases at V and 4 bases at J, with 12 bases in the middle. This CDR3 region has 15 residues. CDR3 DNA sequence: TGTGCCAGCAGCTTCTCCGGACTTCCCACCGGGGAGCTGTTTTTT. Protein: CASSFSGLPTGELFF.

The V gene is TRBV5-1, the J gene TRBJ2-7; D possibly corresponds to TRBD1 (7 bases). In germline, CDR1 is SGHRS, CDR2 YFSETQ. V lost 2 bases and J lost 1, with 13 bases in between. This CDR3 is 15 amino acids long. For the CDR3, the DNA is TGCGCCAGCAGCTTTGACAGGGAGGTTTCCTACGAGCAGTACTTC. Residues: CASSFDREVSYEQYF.

The CDR3 here is CASTSGQNIQYF. DNA for the CDR3: TGTGCCAGCACCTCGGGTCAGAACATTCAGTACTTC. The rearrangement joins TRBV7-9 to TRBJ2-4; D gene ambiguous. The CDR3 is made up of 12 amino acids. The germline gives CDR1 SEHNR, CDR2 FQNEAQ (reference sequence). The ends were cut back, 7 bases at V and 7 bases at J, with 11 bases in the middle.

The chain joins TRBV25-1 to TRBJ2-1, with 8 bases that match TRBD2. V shed 5 bases and J 8 bases; nucleotides not matched to a gene: 11. CDR1 is MGHDK, CDR2 SYGVNS, per germline. This CDR3 has 15 residues. CDR3 sequence: CASSSTGTSSDEQFF. The CDR3 coding sequence is TGTGCCAGCAGTTCAACCGGGACTAGTTCCGATGAGCAGTTCTTC. The full variable domain, in which reference TRBV25-1 and TRBJ2-1 provide the parts outside the CDR3, is EADIYQTPRYLVIGTGKKITLECSQTMGHDKMYWYQQDPGMELHLIHYSYGVNSTEKGDLSSESTVSRIRTEHFPLTLESARPSHTSQYLCASSSTGTSSDEQFFGPGTRLTVL.

V is TRBV6-5 and J is TRBJ2-1; 11 bases map to TRBD2. The CDR3 contains 15 residues. J gave up 1 base and V 6 bases, and 2 bases lay outside the gene matches. From germline, CDR1 is MNHEY and CDR2 SVGAGI. The CDR3 bases are TGTGCCAGCAGAATAGCGGGAGGGTCCTACAATGAGCAGTTCTTC. Amino acids: CASRIAGGSYNEQFF.

The chain combines TRBV29-1 with TRBJ2-6; 9 nucleotides agree with TRBD1. The trim removed 7 bases at V and 0 bases at J, leaving 10 bases unmatched. Germline-derived CDR1 and CDR2 are SQVTM and ANQGSEA. This CDR3 is built from 17 residues. This CDR3 reads CSASAGTGYSGANVLTF. The CDR3 region has the DNA TGCAGCGCTAGCGCCGGGACAGGGTACTCTGGGGCCAACGTCCTGACTTTC. Based on the CDR3 plus reference TRBV29-1 and TRBJ2-6, the full variable domain is SAVISQKPSRDICQRGTSLTIQCQVDSQVTMMFWYRQQPGQSLTLIATANQGSEATYESGFVIDKFPISRPNLTFSTLTVSNMSPEDSSIYLCSASAGTGYSGANVLTFGAGSRLTVL.

This chain links TRBV6-1 with TRBJ2-2; TRBD1 aligns across 7 bases. The germline CDR1 and CDR2 sequences are MNHNS and SASEGT. Trimming took 4 bases from V and 8 from J; bases not matched to a gene: 10. This CDR3 region has 15 residues. The CDR3 loop reads CASSVQGIGTGELFF. In nucleotides, the CDR3 is TGTGCCAGCAGTGTACAGGGGATCGGTACTGGGGAGCTGTTTTTT.

Points on this clone: The sample contains more than one DNA sequence encoding this CDR3. This chain joins TRBV9 and TRBJ1-6; possibly TRBD1 for D (6 bases). The CDR3 is 15 residues long. CDR1 is SGDLS and CDR2 is YYNGEE in the germline V gene. Trimming took off 0 bases at V and 9 bases at J, with 13 bases between the two ends. The CDR3 DNA reads as TGTGCCAGCAGCGTAGGAACCGGGGGCAGTTCACCCCTCCACTTT. This sequence encodes CASSVGTGGSSPLHF.

This clone showed up just a few times. The chain combines TRBV14 with TRBJ2-2; unclear D gene. Trimming shortened V by 3 bases and J by 4 bases, and 12 bases separated the two germline ends. The length of the CDR3 is 15 residues. Germline V gives CDR1 SGHDN, CDR2 FVKESK. The CDR3 nucleotides are TGTGCCAGCAGCCAGCTATTAGGAACCACCGGGGAGCTGTTTTTT. Translated, it gives CASSQLLGTTGELFF. The variable domain in full, with the rest retrieved from reference TRBV14 and TRBJ2-2, is EAGVTQFPSHSVIEKGQTVTLRCDPISGHDNLYWYRRVMGKEIKFLLHFVKESKQDESGMPNNRFLAERTGGTYSTLKVQPAELEDSGVYFCASSQLLGTTGELFFGEGSRLTVL.

This clone was found many times. This chain uses TRBV30 with TRBJ2-1; 7 bases fit TRBD1. The CDR3 spans 13 residues. CDR1 is GTSNPN and CDR2 is SVGIG in the germline V gene (reference sequence). Losses at the gene ends were 3 bases for V and 8 bases for J; bases not matched to a gene: 7. The CDR3 nucleotides are TGTGCCTGGAGAAGGGGGCTCGGCGATGAGCAGTTCTTC. Translation gives CAWRRGLGDEQFF.